Listed here are 8 T cell receptor beta chains from one sample, sequenced in a study of blood T cell repertoires in COVID-19 (dated by TCRdb to the early 2020s). Library prep was done by the immunoSEQ multiplex PCR assay. Held by TCRdb, this immuneACCESS table contains in-frame sequences only and omits some clones. Under half of the omission traces to an unresolved V gene where checked; the cause of the rest is unknown. Present in this sample are fewer than 65,000 clones, about nine tenths of which were seen just once. Around 7% of the sample goes to the ten largest clones. Sequencing was carried out using peripheral blood. Receptors originate from a woman aged 60-75 years with active or convalescent COVID-19.

This chain links TRBV28 with TRBJ1-2; TRBD1 might be the D (5 bases). The CDR3 is 14 residues long. The germline V and J ends were trimmed by 2 bases and 4 bases, with 11 bases remaining between them. Germline CDR1 is MDHEN and CDR2 is SYDVKM. This CDR3 is CASSLSQGVYGYTF. The CDR3 DNA is TGTGCCAGCAGTTTAAGCCAAGGGGTCTATGGCTACACCTTC.

V gene TRBV5-1 combines with J gene TRBJ2-2; TRBD1 is a possible D gene (5 bases). Germline V CDR1 and CDR2: SGHRS, YFSETQ. This CDR3 spans 15 amino acids. V shed 2 bases and J shed 4 bases, with 12 bases lying between them. CDR3 loop: CASSLGARTTGELFF. As DNA, the CDR3 is TGCGCCAGCAGCTTAGGGGCGCGGACCACCGGGGAGCTGTTTTTT.

Only one count was recorded for this clone. The chain recombines TRBV15 with TRBJ2-3; 7 bases are a match to TRBD2. The germline V gene encodes CDR1 LNHNV and CDR2 YYDKDF (reference sequence). The CDR3 extends over 17 amino acids. With 1 base clipped from V and 1 base from J, the junction kept 8 bases outside the gene matches. Here the CDR3 DNA reads TGTGCCACCAGCAGAGGACGTAGGACTAGGGGCACAGATACGCAGTATTTT. Amino acids: CATSRGRRTRGTDTQYF. The variable domain in full, completed from reference TRBV15 and TRBJ2-3, reads DAMVIQNPRYQVTQFGKPVTLSCSQTLNHNVMYWYQQKSSQAPKLLFHYYDKDFNNEADTPDNFQSRRPNTSFCFLDIRSPGLGDTAMYLCATSRGRRTRGTDTQYFGPGTRLTVL.

This chain links TRBV30 with TRBJ1-1; D remains unclear. Germline values: CDR1 GTSNPN, CDR2 SVGIG (reference sequence). The CDR3 consists of 13 residues. V was trimmed by 2 bases and J by 1 base, leaving 8 bases between them. DNA of the CDR3: TGTGCCTGGAGTCACGGGGAGAACACTGAAGCTTTCTTT. It yields the protein CAWSHGENTEAFF.

V is TRBV11-3 and J is TRBJ2-4, with unresolved D. Germline CDR1 SGHNT, CDR2 YENEEA. The CDR3 is made up of 13 amino acids. The ends were cut back, 0 bases at V and 4 bases at J, with 4 bases in the middle. The CDR3 nucleotides read TGTGCCAGCAGCTTAGACAGGAAAAACATTCAGTACTTC. Translation: CASSLDRKNIQYF.

The gene calls are TRBV28 and TRBJ2-1; 9 bases are a match to TRBD2. From germline, CDR1 is MDHEN and CDR2 SYDVKM. Losses at the gene ends were 6 bases for V and 5 bases for J; bases not matched to a gene: 5. This CDR3 region has 14 residues. CDR3 bases: TGTGCCAGCAGAAGCGGGGGGAAAGACAATGAGCAGTTCTTC. Amino acids: CASRSGGKDNEQFF.

In DNA form, the CDR3 reads TGTGCCAGCAGCCCCAGGGCGGGAGATCCCGGGGAGCTGTTTTTT. It translates to CASSPRAGDPGELFF. This chain connects TRBV5-4 to TRBJ2-2, with 7 bases aligning to TRBD2. With V trimmed by 4 bases and J by 6 bases, 9 bases remained unmatched. This CDR3 spans 15 amino acids. Per germline, CDR1 SGHNT and CDR2 YYREEE (reference sequence).

The chain uses TRBV3-1 (or the pseudogene TRBV3-2) and TRBJ2-7; 12 positions match TRBD1. This CDR3 contains 15 residues. Germline V gene lookup returns CDR1 LGHDT and CDR2 YNNKEL (reference sequence). V lost 4 bases, J lost 2 bases, and 3 bases stayed unmatched. The CDR3 loop reads CASSLGTGGPYEQYF. The CDR3 bases are TGTGCCAGCAGCCTCGGGACAGGGGGCCCCTACGAGCAGTACTTC.